Following are 31 T cell receptor beta chains from one sample sequenced in a study of blood T cell repertoires in COVID-19. Sequencing was performed with immunoSEQ multiplex PCR; in TCRdb, only in-frame clones are kept and a portion is missing. The sample shows about 160,000 clones, roughly 90% of them seen only once. Sequenced material: PBMCs or T cells enriched from blood (not recorded which). These receptors came from a woman between 45 and 60 years old who had recovered from COVID-19.

This clone appeared a few times. The chain is built from TRBV7-9 and TRBJ1-1; maybe TRBD1 (6 bases). CDR1 and CDR2 (germline): SEHNR, FQNEAQ (reference sequence). V was pared by 7 bases and J by 8 bases, with 17 bases between. This CDR3 has 13 residues. CDR3 sequence: CASTPPITGEAFF. CDR3 in DNA: TGTGCCAGCACCCCTCCTATTACAGGGGAAGCTTTCTTT. The full variable domain, in which reference TRBV7-9 and TRBJ1-1 provide the parts outside the CDR3, is DTGVSQNPRHKITKRGQNVTFRCDPISEHNRLYWYRQTLGQGPEFLTYFQNEAQLEKSRLLSDRFSAERPKGSFSTLEIQRTEQGDSAMYLCASTPPITGEAFFGQGTRLTVV.

This clone has only one observation. This chain connects TRBV5-4 to TRBJ2-5; possible D gene TRBD1, 6 bases. V was cut by 5 bases and J by 1 base, with 12 bases left in between. CDR1 and CDR2 (germline): SGHNT, YYREEE (reference sequence). This CDR3 region has 14 residues. CDR3 DNA: TGTGCCAGCAGACAGGGACACACCCAAGAGACCCAGTACTTC. It specifies CASRQGHTQETQYF.

V is TRBV6-2 or TRBV6-3 and J is TRBJ2-3; unclear D gene. V lost 5 bases, J lost 0 bases, and 6 bases lay in between. CDR1 is MNHEY and CDR2 is SVGEGT in the germline V gene. CDR3 length: 13 amino acids. CDR3 nucleotides: TGTGCCAGCAGTCCCCTCAGCACAGATACGCAGTATTTT. Protein product: CASSPLSTDTQYF.

CDR3 loop: CASSYFLQANSPLHF. The CDR3 nucleotides read TGTGCCAGCAGTTACTTTTTGCAGGCTAATTCACCCCTCCACTTT. This chain joins TRBV6-5 and TRBJ1-6; no definite D call. CDR3 length: 15 residues. V gave up 1 base and J gave up 6 bases, with 10 bases separating them. The germline V gene has CDR1 MNHEY and CDR2 SVGAGI.

The V call is TRBV2, the J call TRBJ2-7, with TRBD2 matching over 10 bases. V shed 6 bases and J 3 bases; nucleotides not matched to a gene: 8. This CDR3 comprises 15 residues. Germline V gene lookup returns CDR1 SNHLY and CDR2 FYNNEI. CDR3 coding DNA: TGTGCCAGCAGGACTTCTTGGACTAGCGGCTACGAGCAGTACTTC. Its protein is CASRTSWTSGYEQYF.

This sequence joins TRBV11-1 and TRBJ2-5; 8 bases align to TRBD1. Germline CDR1 is SGHAT and CDR2 is FQDESV (reference sequence). The CDR3 is made up of 15 amino acids. V trimming: 1 base; J trimming: 4 bases; junction bases outside the gene matches: 5. CDR3 nucleotide sequence: TGTGCCAGCAGCTTAGAGAGGACAGGGCGAGAGACCCAGTACTTC. As protein: CASSLERTGRETQYF. Variable domain in full (rest from reference TRBV11-1 and TRBJ2-5): EAEVAQSPRYKITEKSQAVAFWCDPISGHATLYWYRQILGQGPELLVQFQDESVVDDSQLPKDRFSAERLKGVDSTLKIQPAELGDSAMYLCASSLERTGRETQYFGPGTRLLVL.

This chain uses TRBV4-1 with TRBJ2-1; TRBD1 agrees at 7 bases. This CDR3 contains 16 residues. Germline values: CDR1 MGHRA, CDR2 YSYEKL. The V and J ends lost 0 bases and 4 bases, in that order; junction bases with no gene match: 6. The CDR3 reads CASSQDRAGGYNEQFF. As DNA, the CDR3 is TGCGCCAGCAGCCAAGATAGGGCAGGGGGATACAATGAGCAGTTCTTC.

V and J are TRBV6-2 or TRBV6-3 and TRBJ2-5; 8 bases fit TRBD2. In germline, CDR1 is MNHEY, CDR2 SVGEGT. V shed 5 bases and J 4 bases; nucleotides not matched to a gene: 9. The length of the CDR3 is 15 residues. CDR3 sequence reads: CASSDPLAGRETQYF. The CDR3 region has the DNA TGTGCCAGCAGTGATCCCCTAGCGGGTAGAGAGACCCAGTACTTC.

The chain recombines TRBV13 with TRBJ1-3; D is unresolved. The V end lost 2 bases, the J end lost 4 bases, and 9 bases lay between the germline ends. This CDR3 contains 14 residues. Germline V gives CDR1 PRHDT, CDR2 FYEKMQ (reference sequence). The CDR3 nucleotides read TGTGCCAGCAGCTTACCTGACAAGGGAAACACCATATATTTT. Its protein is CASSLPDKGNTIYF.

The rearrangement links TRBV15 to TRBJ1-2; 8 bases match TRBD1. There are 16 residues in the CDR3. The ends lost 5 bases at V and 6 bases at J; junction bases unmatched: 14. Per germline, CDR1 LNHNV and CDR2 YYDKDF (reference sequence). The CDR3 coding sequence is TGTGCCACCAGCGCAGACTTACAGGACAGGGAAAATGGCTACACCTTC. Amino acids: CATSADLQDRENGYTF.

V and J are TRBV25-1 and TRBJ1-3, with 7 bases fitting TRBD1. Germline lookup yields CDR1 MGHDK and CDR2 SYGVNS. The J segment lost 6 bases and the V segment lost 2 bases, leaving 4 bases of the junction unmatched. The CDR3 length is 14 residues. CDR3 DNA: TGTGCCAGCAGTGAAGGAGGACAGGCAAACACCATATATTTT. Its protein product is CASSEGGQANTIYF.

The chain couples TRBV5-5 to TRBJ2-1, with 7 bases matching TRBD2. CDR3 length equals 16 residues. With 0 bases clipped from V and 6 bases from J, the junction kept 9 bases outside the gene matches. CDR1 and CDR2 from the germline V gene are SGHKS and YYEKEE (reference sequence). CDR3: CASSLGPSGRINEQFF. DNA for the CDR3: TGTGCCAGCAGCTTGGGGCCTAGCGGCCGTATCAATGAGCAGTTCTTC.

The J gene is TRBJ2-1, the V gene TRBV6-6; tentatively, D is TRBD2 (5 bases). The germline V gene encodes CDR1 MNHNY and CDR2 SVGAGI (reference sequence). The V and J ends lost 5 bases and 9 bases respectively, with 11 bases between them. The CDR3 contains 12 residues. CDR3 coding DNA: TGTGCCAGCAGTAACGGGATTGGTGAGCAGTTCTTC. Translated, it gives CASSNGIGEQFF.

CDR3 protein: CASSVESLAEAFF. CDR3 DNA: TGTGCCAGCAGCGTAGAGAGCTTAGCTGAAGCTTTCTTT. This chain links TRBV9 with TRBJ1-1; no reliable D call. With 0 bases removed from V and 6 bases from J, the gap between germline ends came to 9 bases. Per germline, CDR1 SGDLS and CDR2 YYNGEE. The CDR3 extends over 13 amino acids.

This rearrangement joins TRBV9 to TRBJ2-2, with a possible D match to TRBD1 (5 bases). Trimming left V 0 bases short and J 2 bases short, with 8 bases between. The CDR3 loop spans 15 amino acids. CDR1 is SGDLS and CDR2 is YYNGEE in the germline V gene. The CDR3 spells CASSVAQGNTGELFF. CDR3 nucleotides: TGTGCCAGCAGCGTAGCCCAGGGTAACACCGGGGAGCTGTTTTTT. Drawing the rest from reference TRBV9 and TRBJ2-2, the complete variable domain is DSGVTQTPKHLITATGQRVTLRCSPRSGDLSVYWYQQSLDQGLQFLIQYYNGEERAKGNILERFSAQQFPDLHSELNLSSLELGDSALYFCASSVAQGNTGELFFGEGSRLTVL.

The chain links TRBV30 to TRBJ2-3, with D perhaps TRBD1 (6 bases). The CDR3 runs to 15 residues. Germline V gives CDR1 GTSNPN, CDR2 SVGIG (reference sequence). Trimming took 1 base from V and 2 from J, leaving 13 bases between them. The CDR3 sequence: CAWSARTVHTDTQYF. CDR3 sequence (DNA): TGTGCCTGGAGTGCCCGGACAGTACACACAGATACGCAGTATTTT.

The chain employs TRBV7-2 and TRBJ1-5; TRBD1 matches at 8 bases. Losses at the gene ends were 5 bases for V and 7 bases for J; bases not matched to a gene: 10. The germline V gene has CDR1 SGHTA and CDR2 FQGNSA. The CDR3 totals 15 residues. The CDR3 nucleotides read TGTGCCAGCAGCCCCCGGACAGGGTTGAAACAGCCCCAGCATTTT. This codes for CASSPRTGLKQPQHF.

V is TRBV12-3 or TRBV12-4 and J is TRBJ1-2; 9 bases agree with TRBD1. The CDR3 extends over 13 amino acids. V lost 0 bases to trimming and J lost 7 bases; unmatched junction nucleotides: 0. CDR3 sequence reads: CASSLADRGGYTF. DNA of the CDR3: TGTGCCAGCAGTTTAGCGGACAGGGGTGGCTACACCTTC.

The rearrangement joins TRBV4-2 to TRBJ2-1; TRBD2 matches 10 bases. The CDR3 is made up of 17 amino acids. Germline V gene data show CDR1 as LGHNA and CDR2 as YNFKEQ. V lost 0 bases to trimming and J lost 4 bases; unmatched junction nucleotides: 6. The CDR3: CASSQEASSGGYNEQFF. In DNA form, the CDR3 reads TGTGCCAGCAGCCAAGAGGCGAGTAGCGGGGGGTACAATGAGCAGTTCTTC.

The CDR3 sequence: CASSIGAGGNLYEQYF. DNA for the CDR3: TGTGCCAGTAGTATTGGGGCAGGGGGCAACCTCTACGAGCAGTACTTC. The J gene is TRBJ2-7, the V gene TRBV19, with 8 bases matching TRBD1. This CDR3 has 16 amino acids. Germline-derived CDR1 and CDR2 are LNHDA and SQIVND (reference sequence). The junction had 10 bases not matched to a gene; V was cut back by 3 bases and J by 3 bases.

The CDR3, as DNA: TGCGCCAGCAGCCCTACCGGGGGAGGAAGGGGCACAGATACGCAGTATTTT. Protein product: CASSPTGGGRGTDTQYF. The rearrangement joins TRBV4-3 to TRBJ2-3; perhaps TRBD2 as D (6 bases). Germline V gene data show CDR1 as LGHNA and CDR2 as YSLEER. This CDR3 has 17 amino acids. Trimming removed 4 bases at V and 1 base at J, with 18 bases between.

The chain has TRBV12-3 or TRBV12-4 and TRBJ1-1, with D unclear. Trimming shortened V by 2 bases and J by 4 bases, and 5 bases separated the two germline ends. The CDR3 consists of 12 residues. The CDR3 DNA reads TGTGCCAGCAGTTTACGGGTCACTGAAGCTTTCTTT. The encoded protein is CASSLRVTEAFF.

This rearrangement joins TRBV7-9 to TRBJ2-7; tentatively, D is TRBD2 (6 bases). The germline V and J ends were trimmed by 5 bases and 7 bases, with 18 bases remaining between them. Germline V lookup: CDR1 SEHNR, CDR2 FQNEAQ (reference sequence). This CDR3 spans 14 amino acids. The DNA for the CDR3 is TGTGCCAGCAGCCCGACCGGGAGAGGGGAAGAGCAGTACTTC. It encodes CASSPTGRGEEQYF. Complete variable domain (other parts from reference TRBV7-9 and TRBJ2-7): DTGVSQNPRHKITKRGQNVTFRCDPISEHNRLYWYRQTLGQGPEFLTYFQNEAQLEKSRLLSDRFSAERPKGSFSTLEIQRTEQGDSAMYLCASSPTGRGEEQYFGPGTRLTVT.

The chain links TRBV19 to TRBJ2-7; D is undetermined. The germline gives CDR1 LNHDA, CDR2 SQIVND (reference sequence). V was cut by 8 bases and J by 3 bases, with 5 bases left in between. The CDR3 spans 10 residues. Here the CDR3 DNA reads TGTGCCAGTGGAGACTACGAGCAGTACTTC. The encoded protein is CASGDYEQYF.

The chain carries TRBV20-1 and TRBJ2-3, with D perhaps TRBD1 (6 bases). Germline V gene sequence: CDR1 DFQATT, CDR2 SNEGSKA (reference sequence). The CDR3 covers 15 residues. V gave up 3 bases and J gave up 0 bases, with 13 bases separating them. The chain's CDR3 is CSASRARGSTDTQYF. In DNA form, the CDR3 reads TGCAGTGCTAGTCGGGCCAGGGGTAGCACAGATACGCAGTATTTT.

The table lists this clone with a count of one. The rearrangement links TRBV7-2 to TRBJ1-5; D remains unclear. The CDR3 totals 16 residues. Trimming took off 1 base at V and 6 bases at J, with 16 bases between the two ends. The germline V gene encodes CDR1 SGHTA and CDR2 FQGNSA. The CDR3, as DNA: TGTGCCAGCAGCTTAGTGCACGACCAGTCAGGTCAGCCCCAGCATTTT. This gives the protein CASSLVHDQSGQPQHF.

A single count supports this clone. This chain links TRBV5-6 with TRBJ2-2, with 7 bases lining up with TRBD1. V gave up 6 bases and J gave up 0 bases; unmatched junction bases: 11. Germline values: CDR1 SGHDT, CDR2 YYEEEE. CDR3 size: 17 residues. The CDR3: CASTETGLSPNTGELFF. The CDR3 nucleotides read TGTGCCAGCACCGAGACAGGGCTCAGTCCGAACACCGGGGAGCTGTTTTTT.

This clone was counted once. The chain is built from TRBV5-1 and TRBJ1-5; D remains unclear. Trimming stripped 0 bases from V and 5 bases from J, with 6 bases between. The CDR3 covers 13 residues. Germline V gene lookup returns CDR1 SGHRS and CDR2 YFSETQ. The DNA of the CDR3 is TGCGCCAGCAGCTTGGGGGAGGATCAGCCCCAGCATTTT. This encodes CASSLGEDQPQHF. Full variable domain (remainder filled in from reference TRBV5-1 and TRBJ1-5): KAGVTQTPRYLIKTRGQQVTLSCSPISGHRSVSWYQQTPGQGLQFLFEYFSETQRNKGNFPGRFSGRQFSNSRSEMNVSTLELGDSALYLCASSLGEDQPQHFGDGTRLSIL.

V usage is TRBV7-9 and J usage is TRBJ1-1; the D is unclear. Trimming took off 2 bases at V and 10 bases at J, with 8 bases between the two ends. The length of the CDR3 is 11 residues. The germline V gene encodes CDR1 SEHNR and CDR2 FQNEAQ (reference sequence). The CDR3 nucleotides are TGTGCCAGCAGCTTACTTCGGGGAGCTTTCTTT. Translated: CASSLLRGAFF.

The V call is TRBV27, the J call TRBJ2-3; TRBD2 matches 7 bases. CDR1 and CDR2 from the germline V gene are MNHEY and SMNVEV (reference sequence). The CDR3 covers 15 residues. V was clipped by 2 bases and J by 6 bases; unmatched bases: 8. The CDR3 DNA is TGTGCCAGCAGTTTAGGGCGGGGGAGTCGGGATACGCAGTATTTT. Translating gives CASSLGRGSRDTQYF.

The V gene is TRBV19, the J gene TRBJ2-1; 12 bases match TRBD2. The V segment lost 6 bases and the J segment 6 bases; nucleotides outside the gene matches: 0. This CDR3 comprises 13 residues. Germline CDR1 reads LNHDA; CDR2 reads SQIVND (reference sequence). CDR3 DNA sequence: TGTGCCAGTAGGACTAGCGGGGGCAATGAGCAGTTCTTC. It is translated as CASRTSGGNEQFF. Using reference TRBV19 and TRBJ2-1 for the parts outside the CDR3, the full variable domain is DGGITQSPKYLFRKEGQNVTLSCEQNLNHDAMYWYRQDPGQGLRLIYYSQIVNDFQKGDIAEGYSVSREKKESFPLTVTSAQKNPTAFYLCASRTSGGNEQFFGPGTRLTVL.